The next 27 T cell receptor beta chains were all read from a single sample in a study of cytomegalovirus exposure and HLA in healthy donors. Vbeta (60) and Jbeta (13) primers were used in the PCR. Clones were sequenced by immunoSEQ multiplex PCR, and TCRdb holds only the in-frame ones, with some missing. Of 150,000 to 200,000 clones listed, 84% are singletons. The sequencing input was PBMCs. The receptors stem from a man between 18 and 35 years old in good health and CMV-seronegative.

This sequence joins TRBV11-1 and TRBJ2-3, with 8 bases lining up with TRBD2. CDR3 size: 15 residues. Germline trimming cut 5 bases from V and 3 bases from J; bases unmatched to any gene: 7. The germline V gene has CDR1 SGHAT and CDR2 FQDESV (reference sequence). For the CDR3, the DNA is TGTGCCAGCAGCCGAGAAGGGACTAGGACAGATACGCAGTATTTT. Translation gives CASSREGTRTDTQYF.

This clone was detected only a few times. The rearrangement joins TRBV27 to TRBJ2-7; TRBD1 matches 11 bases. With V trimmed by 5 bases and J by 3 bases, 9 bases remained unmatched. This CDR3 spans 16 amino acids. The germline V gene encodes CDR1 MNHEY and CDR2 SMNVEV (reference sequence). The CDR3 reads CASSHSGTGGFYEQYF. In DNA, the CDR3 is TGTGCCAGCAGTCACTCCGGGACAGGGGGATTCTACGAGCAGTACTTC.

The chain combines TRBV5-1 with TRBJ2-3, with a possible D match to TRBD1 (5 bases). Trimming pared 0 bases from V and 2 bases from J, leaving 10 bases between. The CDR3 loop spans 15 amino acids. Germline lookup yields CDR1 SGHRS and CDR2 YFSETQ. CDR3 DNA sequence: TGCGCCAGCAGCTTGGGTAACAGGTTCACAGATACGCAGTATTTT. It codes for CASSLGNRFTDTQYF.

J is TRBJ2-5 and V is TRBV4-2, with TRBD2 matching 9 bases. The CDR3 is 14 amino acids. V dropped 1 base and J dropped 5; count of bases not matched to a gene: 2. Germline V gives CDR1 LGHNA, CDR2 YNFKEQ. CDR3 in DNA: TGTGCCAGCAGCCAAGGACTAGCGGAGGAGACCCAGTACTTC. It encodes CASSQGLAEETQYF.

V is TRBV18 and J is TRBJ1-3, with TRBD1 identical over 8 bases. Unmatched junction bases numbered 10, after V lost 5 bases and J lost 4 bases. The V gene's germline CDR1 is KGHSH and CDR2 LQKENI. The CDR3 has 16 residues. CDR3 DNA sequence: TGTGCCAGCTCATTTTCCCCGACAGGGGCCGGAAACACCATATATTTT. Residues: CASSFSPTGAGNTIYF.

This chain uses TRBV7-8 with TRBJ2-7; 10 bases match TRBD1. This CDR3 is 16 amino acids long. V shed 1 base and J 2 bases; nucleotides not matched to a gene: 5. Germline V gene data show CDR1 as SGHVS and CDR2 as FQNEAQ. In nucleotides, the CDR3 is TGTGCCAGCAGCTTAGTCCCGACAGGGGGCACCTACGAGCAGTACTTC. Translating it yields CASSLVPTGGTYEQYF.

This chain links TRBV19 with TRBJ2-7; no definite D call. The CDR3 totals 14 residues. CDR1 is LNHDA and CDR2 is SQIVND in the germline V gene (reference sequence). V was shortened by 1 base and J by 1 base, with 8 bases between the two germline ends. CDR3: CASSIALQSYEQYF. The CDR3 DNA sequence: TGTGCCAGTAGTATAGCCCTTCAGTCCTACGAGCAGTACTTC.

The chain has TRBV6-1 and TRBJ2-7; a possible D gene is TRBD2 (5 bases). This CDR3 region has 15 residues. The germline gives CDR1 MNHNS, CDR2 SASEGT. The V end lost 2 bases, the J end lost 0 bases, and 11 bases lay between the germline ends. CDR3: CASSEPREHSYEQYF. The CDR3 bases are TGTGCCAGCAGTGAACCAAGGGAGCACTCCTACGAGCAGTACTTC.

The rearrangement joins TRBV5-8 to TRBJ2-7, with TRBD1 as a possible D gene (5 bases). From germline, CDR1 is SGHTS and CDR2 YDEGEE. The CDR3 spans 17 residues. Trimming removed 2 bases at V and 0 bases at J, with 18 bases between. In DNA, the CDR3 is TGTGCCAGCAGCTTCTTAACAGGACCCGCGAACTCCTACGAGCAGTACTTC. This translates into CASSFLTGPANSYEQYF. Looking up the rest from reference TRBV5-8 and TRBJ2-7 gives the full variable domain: EAGVTQSPTHLIKTRGQQATLRCSPISGHTSVYWYQQALGLGLQFLLWYDEGEERNRGNFPPRFSGRQFPNYSSELNVNALELEDSALYLCASSFLTGPANSYEQYFGPGTRLTVT.

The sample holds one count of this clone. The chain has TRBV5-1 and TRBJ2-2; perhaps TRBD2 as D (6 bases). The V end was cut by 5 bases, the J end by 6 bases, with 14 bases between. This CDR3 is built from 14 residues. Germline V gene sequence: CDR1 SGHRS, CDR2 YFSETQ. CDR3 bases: TGCGCCAGCAGAGGGCGGACGGGGGCCGGGGAGCTGTTTTTT. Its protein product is CASRGRTGAGELFF.

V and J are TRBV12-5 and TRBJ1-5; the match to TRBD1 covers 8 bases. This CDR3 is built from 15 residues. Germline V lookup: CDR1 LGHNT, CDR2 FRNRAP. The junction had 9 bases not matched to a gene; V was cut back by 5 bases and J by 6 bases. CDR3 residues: CASGHGTGYSQPQHF. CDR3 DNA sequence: TGTGCTAGTGGTCACGGGACAGGATATAGTCAGCCCCAGCATTTT.

In nucleotides, the CDR3 is TGTGCCAGCAGCCCCGGGGCCGGCGGGGGGCCTTACAATGAGCAGTTCTTC. Translation gives CASSPGAGGGPYNEQFF. This sequence joins TRBV5-6 and TRBJ2-1; TRBD2 aligns across 8 bases. Germline V gene sequence: CDR1 SGHDT, CDR2 YYEEEE. CDR3 size: 17 residues. V lost 4 bases to trimming and J lost 4 bases; unmatched junction nucleotides: 13.

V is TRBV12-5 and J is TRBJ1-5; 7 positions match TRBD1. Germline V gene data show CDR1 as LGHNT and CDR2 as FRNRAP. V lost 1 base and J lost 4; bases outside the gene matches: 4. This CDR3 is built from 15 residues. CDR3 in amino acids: CASGLGDRVNQPQHF. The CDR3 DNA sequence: TGTGCTAGTGGTTTGGGCGACAGGGTTAATCAGCCCCAGCATTTT.

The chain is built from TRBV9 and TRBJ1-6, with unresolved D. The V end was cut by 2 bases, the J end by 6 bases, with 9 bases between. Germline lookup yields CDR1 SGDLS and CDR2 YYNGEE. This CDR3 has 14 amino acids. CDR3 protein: CASSVSSSNSPLHF. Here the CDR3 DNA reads TGTGCCAGCAGCGTTAGCAGCTCTAATTCACCCCTCCACTTT.

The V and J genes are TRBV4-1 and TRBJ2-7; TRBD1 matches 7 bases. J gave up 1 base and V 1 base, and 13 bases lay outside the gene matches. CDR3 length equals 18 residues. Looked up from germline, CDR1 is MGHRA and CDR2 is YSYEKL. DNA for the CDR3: TGCGCCAGCAGCCAAGTAAGGGGGCGCAGGCTAGGGTCCTACGAGCAGTACTTC. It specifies CASSQVRGRRLGSYEQYF.

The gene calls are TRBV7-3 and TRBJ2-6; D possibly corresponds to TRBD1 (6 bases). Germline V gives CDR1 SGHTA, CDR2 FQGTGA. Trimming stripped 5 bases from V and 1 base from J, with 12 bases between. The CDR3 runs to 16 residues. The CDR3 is CASSQDRTSGANVLTF. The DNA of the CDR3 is TGTGCCAGCAGCCAAGACAGGACTTCTGGGGCCAACGTCCTGACTTTC.

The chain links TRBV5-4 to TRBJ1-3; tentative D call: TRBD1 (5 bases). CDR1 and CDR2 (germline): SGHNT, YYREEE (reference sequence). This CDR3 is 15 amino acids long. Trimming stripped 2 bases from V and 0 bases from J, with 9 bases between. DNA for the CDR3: TGTGCCAGCAGCTTCGGGGGTACCTCTGGAAACACCATATATTTT. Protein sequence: CASSFGGTSGNTIYF. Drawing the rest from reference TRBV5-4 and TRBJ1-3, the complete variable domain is ETGVTQSPTHLIKTRGQQVTLRCSSQSGHNTVSWYQQALGQGPQFIFQYYREEENGRGNFPPRFSGLQFPNYSSELNVNALELDDSALYLCASSFGGTSGNTIYFGEGSWLTVV.

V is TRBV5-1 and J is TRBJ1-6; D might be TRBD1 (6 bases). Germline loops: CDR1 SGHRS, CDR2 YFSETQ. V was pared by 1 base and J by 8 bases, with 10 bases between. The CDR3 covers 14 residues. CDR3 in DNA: TGCGCCAGCAGCTTGCGGGCAGGGGATTCACCCCTCCACTTT. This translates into CASSLRAGDSPLHF.

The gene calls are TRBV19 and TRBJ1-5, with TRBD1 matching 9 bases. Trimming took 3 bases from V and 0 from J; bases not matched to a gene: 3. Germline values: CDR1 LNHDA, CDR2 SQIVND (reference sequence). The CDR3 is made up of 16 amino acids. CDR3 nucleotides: TGTGCCAGTAGTATCGGGACAGGGCATAGCAATCAGCCCCAGCATTTT. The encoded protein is CASSIGTGHSNQPQHF.

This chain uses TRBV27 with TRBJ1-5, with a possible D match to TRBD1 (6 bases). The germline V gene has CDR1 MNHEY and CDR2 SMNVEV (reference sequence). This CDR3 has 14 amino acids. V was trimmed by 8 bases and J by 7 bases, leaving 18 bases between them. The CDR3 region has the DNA TGTGCCAGCTGCCCGGGGGGGGCAGGGCAGCCCCAGCATTTT. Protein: CASCPGGAGQPQHF.

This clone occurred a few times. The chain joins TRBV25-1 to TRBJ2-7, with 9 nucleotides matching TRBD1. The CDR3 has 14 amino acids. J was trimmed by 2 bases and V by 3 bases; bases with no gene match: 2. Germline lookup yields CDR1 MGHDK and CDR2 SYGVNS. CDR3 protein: CASSDGDRAYEQYF. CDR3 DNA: TGTGCCAGCAGTGATGGGGACAGGGCCTACGAGCAGTACTTC.

CDR3 loop: CASSTTDRGSYEQYF. CDR3 DNA: TGTGCCAGCTCTACAACGGACAGGGGTTCCTACGAGCAGTACTTC. The chain couples TRBV18 to TRBJ2-7; the match to TRBD1 covers 9 bases. This CDR3 has 15 residues. J was trimmed by 1 base and V by 6 bases; bases with no gene match: 7. Germline V gene lookup returns CDR1 KGHSH and CDR2 LQKENI.

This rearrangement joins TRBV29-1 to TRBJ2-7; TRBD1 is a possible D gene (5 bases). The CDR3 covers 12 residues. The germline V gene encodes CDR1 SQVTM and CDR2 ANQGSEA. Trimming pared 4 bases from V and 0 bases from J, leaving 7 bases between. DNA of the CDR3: TGCAGCGTTGCAGACAGCTCCTACGAGCAGTACTTC. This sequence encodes CSVADSSYEQYF.

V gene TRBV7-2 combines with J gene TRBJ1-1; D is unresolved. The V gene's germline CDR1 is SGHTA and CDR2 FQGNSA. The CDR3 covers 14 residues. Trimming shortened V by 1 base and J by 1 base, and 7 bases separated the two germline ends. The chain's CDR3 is CASSLGSRNTEAFF. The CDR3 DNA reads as TGTGCCAGCAGCTTAGGGTCGAGGAACACTGAAGCTTTCTTT.

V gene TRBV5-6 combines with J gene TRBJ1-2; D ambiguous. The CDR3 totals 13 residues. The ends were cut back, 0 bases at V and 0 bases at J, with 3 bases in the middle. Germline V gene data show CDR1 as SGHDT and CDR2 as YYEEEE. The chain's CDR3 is CASSLASNYGYTF. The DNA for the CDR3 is TGTGCCAGCAGCTTGGCATCTAACTATGGCTACACCTTC.

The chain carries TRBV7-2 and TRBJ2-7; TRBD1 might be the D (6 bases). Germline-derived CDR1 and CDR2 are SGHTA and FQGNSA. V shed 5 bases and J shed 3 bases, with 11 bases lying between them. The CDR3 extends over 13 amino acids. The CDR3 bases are TGTGCCAGCAGCGTCAGGGACAACTACGAGCAGTACTTC. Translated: CASSVRDNYEQYF.

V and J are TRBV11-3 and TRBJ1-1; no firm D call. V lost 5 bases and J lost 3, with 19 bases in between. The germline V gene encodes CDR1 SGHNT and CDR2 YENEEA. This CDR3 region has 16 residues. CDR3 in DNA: TGTGCCAGCAGCCGACCTCCCCGGGGATCGGACACTGAAGCTTTCTTT. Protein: CASSRPPRGSDTEAFF.